These 13 T cell receptor beta chains were all obtained from the same sample, sequenced in a study of T-cell reconstitution after alpha-beta-depleted transplantation in children. Preparation of the TCRbeta library involved a method that used unique molecular identifiers. TCRdb reprocessed the PCR reads with MiXCR, giving one entry per CDR3 protein. The sample holds under 450,000 distinct CDR3 sequences, roughly 13% seen once. The sequencing here drew on PBMCs, taken from the stem cell graft. The receptor set was obtained from a human donor who donated a stem cell graft to a child with Fanconi anemia.

This clonotype was seen many times. The V call is TRBV6-5, the J call TRBJ1-6, with D hard to call. V was trimmed by 2 bases and J by 7 bases, leaving 9 bases between them. The CDR3 runs 14 residues. Germline CDR1 is MNHEY and CDR2 is SVGAGI. CDR3 residues: CASSYQERNSPLHF. DNA for the CDR3: TGTGCCAGCAGTTACCAGGAGAGGAATTCACCCCTCCACTTT.

V is TRBV20-1 and J is TRBJ1-6, with TRBD1 matching 7 bases. V lost 4 bases and J lost 6; bases outside the gene matches: 9. CDR3 length: 15 amino acids. Germline lookup yields CDR1 DFQATT and CDR2 SNEGSKA (reference sequence). For the CDR3, the DNA is TGCAGTGCTACCTTCCGACAGGGATCTAATTCACCCCTCCACTTT. This encodes CSATFRQGSNSPLHF.

V is TRBV20-1 and J is TRBJ2-1; D assignment may be TRBD1 or TRBD2 (6 bases each). This CDR3 is built from 15 residues. Germline CDR1 is DFQATT and CDR2 is SNEGSKA (reference sequence). Trimming left V 1 base short and J 2 bases short, with 12 bases between. Here the CDR3 reads CSARARGAPYNEQFF. CDR3 nucleotides: TGCAGTGCTAGAGCTAGGGGGGCCCCCTACAATGAGCAGTTCTTC.

This clonotype occurred many times. This chain joins TRBV5-6 and TRBJ1-2; D not certain. This CDR3 is 16 amino acids long. Trimming removed 0 bases from V and 7 bases from J, with 19 bases in between. Germline lookup yields CDR1 SGHDT and CDR2 YYEEEE. This chain's CDR3 is CASSLVGSDLWSGYTF. In DNA form, the CDR3 reads TGTGCCAGCAGCTTGGTTGGCAGCGACCTTTGGTCTGGCTACACCTTC. The full variable domain, its missing parts supplied by reference TRBV5-6 and TRBJ1-2, is DAGVTQSPTHLIKTRGQQVTLRCSPKSGHDTVSWYQQALGQGPQFIFQYYEEEERQRGNFPDRFSGHQFPNYSSELNVNALLLGDSALYLCASSLVGSDLWSGYTFGSGTRLTVV.

There are many counts of this clonotype. CDR3 protein: CASSPDSQETQYF. CDR3 DNA sequence: TGTGCCAGCAGTCCCGACTCACAAGAGACCCAGTACTTC. The V call is TRBV27, the J call TRBJ2-5; unclear D gene. With 5 bases removed from V and 2 bases from J, the gap between germline ends came to 9 bases. Germline V gene sequence: CDR1 MNHEY, CDR2 SMNVEV (reference sequence). The length of the CDR3 is 13 residues.

A few counts support this clonotype. The V gene is TRBV12-3 or TRBV12-4, the J gene TRBJ1-1; D remains ambiguous. The CDR3 contains 12 residues. V was cut by 0 bases and J by 10 bases, with 9 bases left in between. This chain's CDR3 is CASSLAGYGAFF. CDR3 nucleotide sequence: TGTGCCAGCAGTTTAGCCGGCTACGGAGCTTTCTTT.

This chain connects TRBV28 to TRBJ1-2, with 8 bases fitting TRBD1. V lost 6 bases, J lost 7 bases, and 13 bases stayed unmatched. This CDR3 has 15 amino acids. Germline loops: CDR1 MDHEN, CDR2 SYDVKM. The CDR3 DNA is TGTGCCAGCAGGCTCGGGAACAGGGGGTACAGTGGCTACACCTTC. As protein: CASRLGNRGYSGYTF.

With respect to this clonotype: Just one base apart from a much larger clone, this may be a read error. The rearrangement joins TRBV28 to TRBJ2-1; 7 nucleotides align to TRBD1. The germline V gene encodes CDR1 MDHEN and CDR2 SYDVKM. Unmatched junction bases numbered 13, after V lost 6 bases and J lost 8 bases. This CDR3 contains 15 residues. CDR3 in DNA: TGTGCCAGCAGCTCCCTCAGGGGGACCTCAGATGAGCAGTTCTTC. It codes for CASSSLRGTSDEQFF.

The CDR3 here is CASSTHDRFYEQYF. The CDR3 DNA sequence: TGTGCCAGCAGTACCCATGACAGATTCTACGAGCAGTACTTC. V gene TRBV28 combines with J gene TRBJ2-7; possibly TRBD1 for D (5 bases). CDR1 and CDR2 from the germline V gene are MDHEN and SYDVKM. The CDR3 consists of 14 residues. The V end was cut by 5 bases, the J end by 3 bases, with 14 bases between.

This clonotype was counted ten times or more. The V gene is TRBV27, the J gene TRBJ1-6; TRBD1 might be the D (5 bases). This CDR3 comprises 14 residues. V shed 5 bases and J shed 6 bases, with 11 bases lying between them. Germline V CDR1 and CDR2: MNHEY, SMNVEV (reference sequence). DNA of the CDR3: TGTGCCAGCAGTCCAAGGGGATTTAATTCACCCCTCCACTTT. As protein: CASSPRGFNSPLHF.

A few counts support this clonotype. The rearrangement links TRBV7-8 to TRBJ2-3, with 9 bases lining up with TRBD1. CDR3 length equals 16 residues. Germline CDR1 is SGHVS and CDR2 is FQNEAQ. V was pared by 7 bases and J by 5 bases, with 13 bases of the junction left unmatched. In DNA, the CDR3 is TGTGCCAGCAAGTTAGGGGACAGGGTCTGGAGAGATACGCAGTATTTT. Its protein product is CASKLGDRVWRDTQYF.

This clonotype was counted a few times. The rearrangement uses TRBV6-6 and TRBJ2-7; 8 bases line up with TRBD1. CDR1 MNHNY and CDR2 SVGAGI come from the germline V gene (reference sequence). Unmatched junction bases numbered 6, after V lost 8 bases and J lost 3 bases. The CDR3 is 13 amino acids. For the CDR3, the DNA is TGTGCCAGCGGAAGGGACAGGAACTACGAGCAGTACTTC. This translates into CASGRDRNYEQYF.

The table lists this clonotype with many counts. The DNA is omitted, as the CDR3 cannot be located on it reliably, and the CDR3 follows TCRdb's listing. The chain uses TRBV11-2 and TRBJ1-2; TRBD1 reflects the table's D call only, with no check against the DNA. The CDR3 length is 12 residues, termini included. Germline loops: CDR1 SGHAT, CDR2 FQNNGV. This chain's CDR3 is CASSLVGQGNTF.